This TCR beta chain was identified in a study of technical replicates of blood from several donors. Only in-frame clones appear in the TCRdb table, and some are missing; sequencing was by immunoSEQ multiplex PCR. The data hold some 70,000 clones, with 92% observed a single time. Per germline, CDR1 MNHEY and CDR2 SMNVEV (reference sequence). The CDR3 totals 13 residues. V trimming: 8 bases; J trimming: 15 bases; junction bases outside the gene matches: 11. The material sequenced was T cells isolated from PBMCs. This clonotype was obtained from a human donor in good health. The gene calls are TRBV27 and TRBJ2-1; 12 nucleotides match TRBD2. The CDR3 loop reads CASSLAGGILRFF. DNA for the CDR3: TGTGCCAGCTCACTAGCGGGAGGTATCCTTAGGTTCTTC.